These 31 T cell receptor beta chains came from one sample sequenced in a study of control samples from healthy donors and cancer patients. Sequenced by immunoSEQ multiplex PCR; TCRdb stores in-frame clones only, minus some. The sample holds some 190,000 clones. The specimen was blood. These receptors were taken from a woman in her twenties or thirties in good health.

J is TRBJ1-5 and V is TRBV19; D is unclear. CDR3 length: 16 residues. Trimming shortened V by 1 base and J by 4 bases, and 14 bases separated the two germline ends. CDR1 LNHDA and CDR2 SQIVND come from the germline V gene (reference sequence). This CDR3 is CASSIGTRALNQPQHF. CDR3 in DNA: TGTGCCAGTAGTATAGGCACACGGGCATTAAATCAGCCCCAGCATTTT.

The chain carries TRBV28 and TRBJ2-7; the D gene is possibly TRBD1 (6 bases). CDR1 and CDR2 from the germline V gene are MDHEN and SYDVKM. The CDR3 has 13 amino acids. V lost 6 bases, J lost 3 bases, and 12 bases lay in between. The CDR3 coding sequence is TGTGCCAGCAGCCAACAGGGATACTACGAGCAGTACTTC. Encoded protein: CASSQQGYYEQYF.

This rearrangement joins TRBV7-9 to TRBJ2-1, with 10 bases matching TRBD1. The CDR3 has 15 residues. Unmatched junction bases numbered 8, after V lost 3 bases and J lost 9 bases. Germline V lookup: CDR1 SEHNR, CDR2 FQNEAQ (reference sequence). For the CDR3, the DNA is TGTGCCAGCAGCTTGACCGGGACAGGGGTTGGTGAGCAGTTCTTC. This encodes CASSLTGTGVGEQFF.

The rearrangement joins TRBV27 to TRBJ1-2, with 7 bases matching TRBD1. V lost 4 bases, J lost 11 bases, and 7 bases stayed unmatched. Germline V lookup: CDR1 MNHEY, CDR2 SMNVEV (reference sequence). The CDR3 spans 12 residues. CDR3 sequence (DNA): TGTGCCAGCAGTTCCACCACAGGGGTGTACACCTTC. Translation: CASSSTTGVYTF.

The V call is TRBV28, the J call TRBJ1-1; perhaps TRBD1 as D (6 bases). Per the germline V gene, CDR1 is MDHEN and CDR2 is SYDVKM. The CDR3 runs 19 residues. V gave up 3 bases and J gave up 5 bases, with 28 bases separating them. The CDR3: CASSFFVGFRTGRRTEAFF. The CDR3 DNA follows: TGTGCCAGCAGTTTTTTCGTAGGGTTTAGAACAGGGCGGAGAACTGAAGCTTTCTTT.

The genes are TRBV6-4 and TRBJ1-2, with a weak D call TRBD1 (5 bases). V was clipped by 6 bases and J by 0 bases, with 14 bases between them. The germline CDR1 and CDR2 sequences are MRHNA and SNTAGT. The CDR3 extends over 15 amino acids. CDR3 sequence (DNA): TGTGCCAGCAGCCACCGGGACCTCGCTAACTATGGCTACACCTTC. Its translation: CASSHRDLANYGYTF.

This chain links TRBV24-1 with TRBJ1-5; tentatively, D is TRBD1 (5 bases). The V gene lost 10 bases and the J gene lost 1 base, with 13 bases spanning the gap. Germline values: CDR1 KGHDR, CDR2 SFDVKD. CDR3 length equals 14 residues. The CDR3: CATSGRWSNQPQHF. CDR3 nucleotide sequence: TGTGCCACGTCGGGACGATGGAGCAATCAGCCCCAGCATTTT.

The chain joins TRBV18 to TRBJ2-7; 12 nucleotides agree with TRBD1. The V and J ends lost 8 bases and 3 bases, in that order; junction bases with no gene match: 5. This CDR3 contains 14 residues. From germline, CDR1 is KGHSH and CDR2 LQKENI. CDR3 in amino acids: CASLRDRGRYEQYF. DNA for the CDR3: TGTGCCAGCCTTCGGGACAGGGGGCGCTACGAGCAGTACTTC. Drawing the rest from reference TRBV18 and TRBJ2-7, the complete variable domain is NAGVMQNPRHLVRRRGQEARLRCSPMKGHSHVYWYRQLPEEGLKFMVYLQKENIIDESGMPKERFSAEFPKEGPSILRIQQVVRGDSAAYFCASLRDRGRYEQYFGPGTRLTVT.

The genes are TRBV27 and TRBJ1-1; D not certain. This CDR3 comprises 14 residues. Trimming stripped 5 bases from V and 2 bases from J, with 12 bases between. Germline values: CDR1 MNHEY, CDR2 SMNVEV (reference sequence). The CDR3 region has the DNA TGTGCCAGCAGTCCAAGTAGACTAAACACTGAAGCTTTCTTT. It is translated as CASSPSRLNTEAFF.

The rearrangement uses TRBV5-1 and TRBJ1-1, with D perhaps TRBD1 (5 bases). The CDR3 is made up of 13 amino acids. The germline V gene has CDR1 SGHRS and CDR2 YFSETQ. V was clipped by 5 bases and J by 6 bases, with 14 bases between them. The CDR3 is CASSKTGAAEAFF. The CDR3, as DNA: TGCGCCAGCAGTAAAACCGGGGCGGCTGAAGCTTTCTTT. Full variable domain (missing parts from reference TRBV5-1 and TRBJ1-1): KAGVTQTPRYLIKTRGQQVTLSCSPISGHRSVSWYQQTPGQGLQFLFEYFSETQRNKGNFPGRFSGRQFSNSRSEMNVSTLELGDSALYLCASSKTGAAEAFFGQGTRLTVV.

The rearrangement joins TRBV5-1 to TRBJ2-4; possibly TRBD1 or TRBD2 for D (5 bases each). The CDR3 spans 14 residues. V lost 0 bases and J 8 bases, leaving 12 bases between the germline ends. CDR1 is SGHRS, CDR2 YFSETQ, per germline. CDR3 in amino acids: CASSLGDPRDIQYF. The CDR3 nucleotides read TGCGCCAGCAGCTTGGGGGACCCAAGGGACATTCAGTACTTC.

The gene calls are TRBV4-1 and TRBJ2-5, with D unclear. This CDR3 comprises 13 residues. Between the trimmed V and J ends, which lost 4 bases and 5 bases, there was a span of 11 bases. Germline V lookup: CDR1 MGHRA, CDR2 YSYEKL. The CDR3 sequence is CASSLTHRETQYF. Written as DNA, the CDR3 is TGCGCCAGCAGCCTCACTCATCGGGAGACCCAGTACTTC.

The chain has TRBV5-4 and TRBJ2-1, with D possibly matching TRBD2 (6 bases). CDR1 SGHNT and CDR2 YYREEE come from the germline V gene (reference sequence). With 0 bases removed from V and 5 bases from J, the gap between germline ends came to 9 bases. The length of the CDR3 is 14 residues. The CDR3 region is CASSLDGRNNEQFF. DNA for the CDR3: TGTGCCAGCAGCTTGGACGGGAGAAACAATGAGCAGTTCTTC.

V usage is TRBV5-1 and J usage is TRBJ1-3; D gene uncertain. The V end was cut by 4 bases, the J end by 0 bases, with 11 bases between. Germline V CDR1 and CDR2: SGHRS, YFSETQ. The CDR3 loop spans 15 amino acids. CDR3 DNA sequence: TGCGCCAGCAGCCCTAGTGGTGACTCTGGAAACACCATATATTTT. This codes for CASSPSGDSGNTIYF.

This rearrangement joins TRBV5-6 to TRBJ2-1; D remains ambiguous. V dropped 4 bases and J dropped 4 bases, with 9 bases sitting between them. The CDR3 consists of 13 residues. Per germline, CDR1 SGHDT and CDR2 YYEEEE. DNA for the CDR3: TGTGCCAGCAGCCCAACCGATTACAATGAGCAGTTCTTC. Amino acid sequence: CASSPTDYNEQFF.

J is TRBJ1-5 and V is TRBV19; 7 nucleotides align to TRBD1. The CDR3 consists of 15 residues. Germline V CDR1 and CDR2: LNHDA, SQIVND (reference sequence). After removal of 4 bases from V and 2 bases from J, the junction contained 5 bases not matched to a gene. The CDR3 DNA reads as TGTGCCAGTAGTAAAGGGGGCGCAGGCAATCAGCCCCAGCATTTT. Translated, it gives CASSKGGAGNQPQHF.

In DNA form, the CDR3 reads TGTGCCAGCAGCGTAAATCAAGCGGGGGGAAGCACAGATACGCAGTATTTT. As protein: CASSVNQAGGSTDTQYF. The chain links TRBV9 to TRBJ2-3; the match to TRBD2 covers 9 bases. Germline CDR1 SGDLS, CDR2 YYNGEE. Trimming at V came to 1 base and at J to 0 bases, leaving 6 bases not matched to a gene. The CDR3 sequence is 17 residues long.

CDR3 bases: TGTGCCAGCAGCTTAGGTGCAGGGGGCTTGAACGAGCAGTACTTC. Its protein is CASSLGAGGLNEQYF. The chain couples TRBV11-2 to TRBJ2-7; 8 bases fit TRBD1. CDR3 length: 15 amino acids. V lost 1 base and J lost 5; bases outside the gene matches: 7. Per germline, CDR1 SGHAT and CDR2 FQNNGV.

This chain links TRBV6-5 with TRBJ1-2, with TRBD1 as a possible D gene (6 bases). The CDR3 has 13 residues. CDR1 MNHEY and CDR2 SVGAGI come from the germline V gene. Trimming took 2 bases from V and 7 from J, leaving 11 bases between them. CDR3 DNA: TGTGCCAGCAGTTACCCGGAAGGGGGTGGCTACACCTTC. Encoded protein: CASSYPEGGGYTF.

The chain employs TRBV5-1 and TRBJ1-4; no definite D call. Trimming pared 4 bases from V and 6 bases from J, leaving 10 bases between. CDR1 and CDR2 from the germline V gene are SGHRS and YFSETQ. This CDR3 is built from 13 residues. The CDR3 is CASSAEDYEKLFF. The CDR3, as DNA: TGCGCCAGCAGCGCAGAAGATTATGAAAAACTGTTTTTT. The full variable domain, with the rest looked up from reference TRBV5-1 and TRBJ1-4, is KAGVTQTPRYLIKTRGQQVTLSCSPISGHRSVSWYQQTPGQGLQFLFEYFSETQRNKGNFPGRFSGRQFSNSRSEMNVSTLELGDSALYLCASSAEDYEKLFFGSGTQLSVL.

This chain connects TRBV4-2 to TRBJ2-7; TRBD1 matches 9 bases. Trimming at V came to 1 base and at J to 0 bases, leaving 13 bases not matched to a gene. CDR1 is LGHNA and CDR2 is YNFKEQ in the germline V gene. There are 19 residues in the CDR3. The CDR3 loop is CASSQALGTGNSYSYEQYF. CDR3 bases: TGTGCCAGCAGCCAAGCCCTTGGGACAGGGAATTCCTACTCCTACGAGCAGTACTTC.

The gene calls are TRBV7-2 and TRBJ1-5; D is perhaps TRBD1 (6 bases). This CDR3 is 15 amino acids long. Germline CDR1 is SGHTA and CDR2 is FQGNSA. Between the trimmed V and J ends, which lost 5 bases and 3 bases, there was a span of 14 bases. The CDR3 loop is CASSPDSGNNQPQHF. The CDR3 nucleotides read TGTGCCAGCAGCCCGGACAGCGGCAACAATCAGCCCCAGCATTTT.

This rearrangement joins TRBV7-2 to TRBJ1-2; D is unresolved. This CDR3 is built from 15 residues. The V end was cut by 0 bases, the J end by 4 bases, with 12 bases between. The germline V gene encodes CDR1 SGHTA and CDR2 FQGNSA. The CDR3 DNA is TGTGCCAGCAGCTTAGCGCTGCAGGTACTCTATGGCTACACCTTC. This codes for CASSLALQVLYGYTF. Variable domain in full (rest from reference TRBV7-2 and TRBJ1-2): GAGVSQSPSNKVTEKGKDVELRCDPISGHTALYWYRQSLGQGLEFLIYFQGNSAPDKSGLPSDRFSAERTGGSVSTLTIQRTQQEDSAVYLCASSLALQVLYGYTFGSGTRLTVV.

The rearrangement joins TRBV5-1 to TRBJ2-1; maybe TRBD2 (6 bases). The CDR3 spans 16 residues. Trimming left V 0 bases short and J 6 bases short, with 16 bases between. Per the germline V gene, CDR1 is SGHRS and CDR2 is YFSETQ. The CDR3 DNA is TGCGCCAGCAGCTTGGGTGAACGGGGGTTGGGCAATGAGCAGTTCTTC. This sequence encodes CASSLGERGLGNEQFF.

The chain recombines TRBV4-2 with TRBJ2-3; 8 bases line up with TRBD2. Germline V gene sequence: CDR1 LGHNA, CDR2 YNFKEQ. The trim removed 4 bases at V and 6 bases at J, leaving 21 bases unmatched. This CDR3 is 19 amino acids long. The CDR3 nucleotides are TGTGCCAGCAGCCGTGGGTACGCCGGTAGCGGGGTGGGCGTGGATACGCAGTATTTT. Translating it yields CASSRGYAGSGVGVDTQYF.

The chain recombines TRBV3-1 (or the pseudogene TRBV3-2) with TRBJ2-1; D is uncertain. Trimming shortened V by 10 bases and J by 4 bases, and 8 bases separated the two germline ends. The CDR3 covers 11 residues. CDR1 is LGHDT, CDR2 YNNKEL, per germline (reference sequence). CDR3 DNA sequence: TGTGCCACACAGAAATACAATGAGCAGTTCTTC. Protein: CATQKYNEQFF.

DNA of the CDR3: TGTGCCAGCAGCTTGCAGGGGGCAGCACCCTACGAGCAGTACTTC. Residues: CASSLQGAAPYEQYF. The rearrangement uses TRBV11-2 and TRBJ2-7; 8 bases map to TRBD1. Germline trimming cut 3 bases from V and 2 bases from J; bases unmatched to any gene: 6. CDR1 is SGHAT and CDR2 is FQNNGV in the germline V gene. This CDR3 contains 15 residues.

V is TRBV4-1 and J is TRBJ1-5; D ambiguous. The V gene's germline CDR1 is MGHRA and CDR2 YSYEKL. The V end was cut by 0 bases, the J end by 7 bases, with 13 bases between. The CDR3 extends over 15 amino acids. The CDR3 DNA reads TGCGCCAGCAGCCAAGATCTCGGGCCCCTACAGCCCCAGCATTTT. It translates to CASSQDLGPLQPQHF.

The rearrangement joins TRBV28 to TRBJ2-7; TRBD1 aligns across 7 bases. Germline lookup yields CDR1 MDHEN and CDR2 SYDVKM. Germline trimming cut 3 bases from V and 0 bases from J; bases unmatched to any gene: 8. This CDR3 is built from 16 residues. The CDR3 is CASSLSVDRVSYEQYF. The CDR3 coding sequence is TGTGCCAGCAGTTTGTCCGTCGACAGGGTCTCCTACGAGCAGTACTTC.

The genes are TRBV5-1 and TRBJ2-1; possible D gene TRBD2, 6 bases. V lost 0 bases to trimming and J lost 5 bases, with 12 bases between them. Germline loops: CDR1 SGHRS, CDR2 YFSETQ. The CDR3 has 15 residues. Here the CDR3 reads CASSLEGRPDNEQFF. The CDR3 nucleotides read TGCGCCAGCAGCTTGGAAGGGAGGCCTGACAATGAGCAGTTCTTC.

CDR3 in DNA: TGTGCCAGCAGCTCCGGGGCCCATCCTAATCAGCCCCAGCATTTT. Translated: CASSSGAHPNQPQHF. The V call is TRBV7-9, the J call TRBJ1-5; D is perhaps TRBD1 (5 bases). The CDR3 spans 15 residues. Trimming took off 4 bases at V and 4 bases at J, with 14 bases between the two ends. The germline CDR1 and CDR2 sequences are SEHNR and FQNEAQ (reference sequence).